The T cell receptor (beta chain) described here comes from a study of cytotoxic CD8 clonotypes in ibrutinib-treated CLL. Overall study context: The response samples were taken once patients had been treated for a median of about 12 months, range 6 to 36. Mean productive templates were roughly 280,000; mean productive rearrangements were around 90,000.

Profiling relied on immunoSEQ multiplex PCR, and the TCRdb table lists in-frame clones only, not all of them. This table has some 70,000 clones, around 65% appearing once. Trimming took 5 bases from V and 6 from J; bases not matched to a gene: 9. Germline V gene sequence: CDR1 SGHAT, CDR2 FQNNGV. The CDR3 spans 16 residues. This sample comprised PBMCs, obtained after 12 months of ibrutinib treatment. The source is a human donor with chronic lymphocytic leukemia. The chain carries TRBV11-2 and TRBJ2-4, with 11 bases aligning to TRBD1. The CDR3 nucleotides are TGTGCCAGCAGCCCTACCGGGACAGGGGGAAGAAACATTCAGTACTTC. The encoded protein is CASSPTGTGGRNIQYF.